Below, 13 T cell receptor beta chains from the same sample are listed, as sequenced in a study of blood T cell repertoires in COVID-19. Assay used: immunoSEQ multiplex PCR; TCRdb lists only in-frame clones, some missing. The sample shows about 26,000 clones, over 70% of them seen only once. The sample consisted of peripheral blood. Receptors were obtained from a man of 80 years or more with active or convalescent COVID-19.

V is TRBV10-3 and J is TRBJ2-7, with 11 bases lining up with TRBD2. J was trimmed by 7 bases and V by 10 bases; bases with no gene match: 12. The CDR3 loop spans 14 amino acids. The germline V gene encodes CDR1 ENHRY and CDR2 SYGVKD. CDR3 in DNA: TGTGCCACGAACCTACTAGCGGGAGTGGGGGAGCAGTACTTC. It yields the protein CATNLLAGVGEQYF.

The V gene is TRBV6-4, the J gene TRBJ2-3; 7 bases agree with TRBD1. The germline CDR1 and CDR2 sequences are MRHNA and SNTAGT. V lost 5 bases, J lost 2 bases, and 7 bases stayed unmatched. This CDR3 is built from 15 residues. The CDR3 spells CASSKGQLDTDTQYF. CDR3 DNA: TGTGCCAGCAGTAAGGGACAGCTTGACACAGATACGCAGTATTTT.

V and J are TRBV7-2 and TRBJ2-3; possible D gene TRBD1, 6 bases. Germline CDR1 SGHTA, CDR2 FQGNSA. The CDR3 length is 15 residues. Trimming pared 0 bases from V and 6 bases from J, leaving 13 bases between. Here the CDR3 reads CASSLASTGSDTQYF. In DNA, the CDR3 is TGTGCCAGCAGCTTAGCGTCAACAGGGAGTGATACGCAGTATTTT.

The chain couples TRBV11-3 to TRBJ2-7; 8 bases align to TRBD1. The CDR3 has 13 residues. The J segment lost 5 bases and the V segment lost 5 bases, leaving 5 bases of the junction unmatched. CDR1 is SGHNT, CDR2 YENEEA, per germline. The CDR3 reads CASSPRGLNEQYF. Written as DNA, the CDR3 is TGTGCCAGCAGCCCCAGGGGGCTGAACGAGCAGTACTTC.

The V call is TRBV5-1, the J call TRBJ2-4, with D uncertain. CDR3 length equals 16 residues. In germline, CDR1 is SGHRS, CDR2 YFSETQ. V was pared by 1 base and J by 1 base, with 12 bases between. CDR3: CASSLPPNGAKNIQYF. The DNA for the CDR3 is TGCGCCAGCAGCTTGCCCCCCAACGGGGCCAAAAACATTCAGTACTTC. Full variable domain (missing parts from reference TRBV5-1 and TRBJ2-4): KAGVTQTPRYLIKTRGQQVTLSCSPISGHRSVSWYQQTPGQGLQFLFEYFSETQRNKGNFPGRFSGRQFSNSRSEMNVSTLELGDSALYLCASSLPPNGAKNIQYFGAGTRLSVL.

The J gene is TRBJ1-1, the V gene TRBV12-3 or TRBV12-4; D might be TRBD1 (6 bases). This CDR3 region has 13 residues. V dropped 10 bases and J dropped 5 bases, with 17 bases sitting between them. The DNA of the CDR3 is TGTGCCACCAGACGGGGGGGCGGGACTGAAGCTTTCTTT. Translated: CATRRGGGTEAFF.

V usage is TRBV7-8 and J usage is TRBJ2-2; TRBD1 might be the D (5 bases). V was pared by 5 bases and J by 6 bases, with 10 bases between. CDR1 is SGHVS and CDR2 is FQNEAQ in the germline V gene. The CDR3 consists of 13 residues. This CDR3 reads CASSGRVSGELFF. DNA of the CDR3: TGTGCCAGCAGCGGCAGGGTTTCCGGGGAGCTGTTTTTT.

V is TRBV6-5 and J is TRBJ2-1, with 12 bases that match TRBD1. The trim removed 6 bases at V and 5 bases at J, leaving 5 bases unmatched. Germline CDR1 reads MNHEY; CDR2 reads SVGAGI. The CDR3 is made up of 15 amino acids. The CDR3: CASSWDRGQNNEQFF. The CDR3 DNA sequence: TGTGCCAGCAGCTGGGACAGGGGGCAAAACAATGAGCAGTTCTTC.

The CDR3 DNA follows: TGTGCCAGCAGCCGGGACAAATCCTATGGCTACACCTTC. This sequence encodes CASSRDKSYGYTF. The chain recombines TRBV5-6 with TRBJ1-2, with D maybe TRBD1 (6 bases). The CDR3 is made up of 13 amino acids. Looked up from germline, CDR1 is SGHDT and CDR2 is YYEEEE. With 4 bases removed from V and 4 bases from J, the gap between germline ends came to 11 bases.

CDR3 sequence (DNA): TGTGCCAGCAGCTGGGGACAGGGGGGAACTGAAGCTTTCTTT. As protein: CASSWGQGGTEAFF. The gene calls are TRBV5-6 and TRBJ1-1; 11 nucleotides agree with TRBD1. The CDR3 is 14 amino acids. Germline loops: CDR1 SGHDT, CDR2 YYEEEE. V dropped 3 bases and J dropped 5; count of bases not matched to a gene: 3.

The chain employs TRBV28 and TRBJ2-1; TRBD2 matches at 9 bases. Germline values: CDR1 MDHEN, CDR2 SYDVKM. Germline trimming cut 3 bases from V and 7 bases from J; bases unmatched to any gene: 13. This CDR3 contains 17 residues. The chain's CDR3 is CASSLAYSGRYRNEQFF. The CDR3 DNA reads TGTGCCAGCAGTTTGGCCTATAGCGGGAGATATCGGAATGAGCAGTTCTTC.

The chain recombines TRBV12-3 or TRBV12-4 with TRBJ1-6, with D possibly matching TRBD1 (5 bases). The V end lost 5 bases, the J end lost 9 bases, and 8 bases lay between the germline ends. The CDR3 totals 12 residues. The CDR3 nucleotides are TGTGCCAGCAGTGCAGGGTTTTCACCCCTCCACTTT. Protein: CASSAGFSPLHF.

The chain has TRBV6-4 and TRBJ1-5; D might be TRBD1 (5 bases). Germline lookup yields CDR1 MRHNA and CDR2 SNTAGT. This CDR3 spans 14 amino acids. Deletions cut 4 bases from V and 4 bases from J, with 11 bases between. Here the CDR3 reads CASSATAFNQPQHF. CDR3 coding DNA: TGTGCCAGCAGTGCGACAGCATTTAATCAGCCCCAGCATTTT.